This TCR beta chain was recovered during a study of cytomegalovirus exposure and HLA in healthy donors. At the level of the study: In terms of ancestry, the Caucasian-associated cluster contained about 81% of the approximately 400 genotyped donors.

The CDR3 runs 15 residues. Losses at the gene ends were 4 bases for V and 5 bases for J; bases not matched to a gene: 11. Per germline, CDR1 PRHDT and CDR2 FYEKMQ (reference sequence). With 60 Vbeta and 13 Jbeta primers, the PCR was carried out. Some clones are missing from TCRdb's copy, which holds only in-frame ones; the method was immunoSEQ multiplex PCR. The sample records about 190,000 clones, roughly 80% being singletons. The sample taken for sequencing was PBMCs. This sequence originates from a woman younger than 35 in good health and CMV-seronegative. The chain couples TRBV13 to TRBJ2-7; 7 bases fit TRBD2. The CDR3 spells CASSSRGVRWDEQYF. The CDR3 DNA reads TGTGCCAGCAGCTCCCGGGGGGTCAGGTGGGACGAGCAGTACTTC. Full variable domain (outside the CDR3, taken from reference TRBV13 and TRBJ2-7): AAGVIQSPRHLIKEKRETATLKCYPIPRHDTVYWYQQGPGQDPQFLISFYEKMQSDKGSIPDRFSAQQFSDYHSELNMSSLELGDSALYFCASSSRGVRWDEQYFGPGTRLTVT.